This T cell receptor (beta chain) was profiled in a study of blood T cell repertoires in COVID-19. Study at large: PBMCs, B-cell-depleted T cells, or T cells were the source of the cDNA or gDNA that made up the material.

This CDR3 has 15 amino acids. The J segment lost 1 base and the V segment lost 4 bases, leaving 5 bases of the junction unmatched. The germline CDR1 and CDR2 sequences are GTSNPN and SVGIG (reference sequence). Allocation to cohorts depended on clinical history reported by the participants. In the source study's methods: Using reference gene primer amplification, nucleated cell counts were estimated. The repertoire was sequenced with immunoSEQ multiplex PCR; TCRdb's copy has only in-frame clones and lacks some. V, J and clone size are taken as reported in that table, and D and trimming were inferred from the DNA itself. The repertoire holds 260,000 or so clones, with 85% as singletons.

Input material: PBMCs or T cells enriched from blood (not recorded which). This TCR came from a woman in her fifties or sixties who had recovered from COVID-19. The chain is built from TRBV30 and TRBJ2-2, with 8 bases that match TRBD2. CDR3 nucleotides: TGTGCCTGGAAGAGGCTAGCGGGGAACACCGGGGAGCTGTTTTTT. Translating it yields CAWKRLAGNTGELFF.